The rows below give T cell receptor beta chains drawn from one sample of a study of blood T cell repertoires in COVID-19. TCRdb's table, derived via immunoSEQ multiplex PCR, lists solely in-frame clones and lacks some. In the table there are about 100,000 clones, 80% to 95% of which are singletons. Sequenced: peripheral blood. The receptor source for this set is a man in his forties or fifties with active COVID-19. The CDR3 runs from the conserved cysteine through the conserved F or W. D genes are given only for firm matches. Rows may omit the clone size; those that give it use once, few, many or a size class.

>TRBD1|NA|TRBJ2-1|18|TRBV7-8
TGTGCCAGCAGCTTATTCACCGCCGGGACAGGGGCGGGGAGTGAGCAGTTCTTC
CASSLFTAGTGAGSEQFF
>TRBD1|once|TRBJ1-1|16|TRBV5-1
TGCGCCAGCAGCTTGGACCCCGGGACAGGGAACACTGAAGCTTTCTTT
CASSLDPGTGNTEAFF
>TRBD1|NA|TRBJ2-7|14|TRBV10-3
TGTGCCATCGGTCAGGGGGCGGCTCACAACGAGCAGTACTTC
CAIGQGAAHNEQYF
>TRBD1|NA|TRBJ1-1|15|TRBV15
TGTGCCACCAGCATGGGGGACAGGGAGCGCACTGAAGCTTTCTTT
CATSMGDRERTEAFF
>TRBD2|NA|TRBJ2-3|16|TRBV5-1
TGCGCCAGCAGCTTGTCAGCGGGAACCGCCACAGATACGCAGTATTTT
CASSLSAGTATDTQYF
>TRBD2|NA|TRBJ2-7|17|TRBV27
TGTGCCAGCAGTCCCCCGGCCACTAGCGGGGGGGCCATGGAGCAGTACTTC
CASSPPATSGGAMEQYF
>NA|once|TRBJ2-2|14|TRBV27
TGTGCCAGCAGTTGGACGGGAAACACCGGGGAGCTGTTTTTT
CASSWTGNTGELFF
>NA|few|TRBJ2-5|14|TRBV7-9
TGTGCCAGCAGCTTAGGCCCAGGCACAGAGACCCAGTACTTC
CASSLGPGTETQYF
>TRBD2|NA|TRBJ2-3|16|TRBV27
TGTGCCAGCAGTTTATTGGGGACTAGCGGCACAGATACGCAGTATTTT
CASSLLGTSGTDTQYF
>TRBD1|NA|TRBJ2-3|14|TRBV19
TGTGCCAGTAGTACCGGACAGGGCACAGATACGCAGTATTTT
CASSTGQGTDTQYF
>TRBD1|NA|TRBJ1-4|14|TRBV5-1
TGCGCCAGCAGTTCCGGGACAGGGGATGAAAAACTGTTTTTT
CASSSGTGDEKLFF
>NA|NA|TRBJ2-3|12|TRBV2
TGTGCCAGCATCATCAGCACAGATACGCAGTATTTT
CASIISTDTQYF
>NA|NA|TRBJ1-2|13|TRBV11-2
TGTGCCAGCACCAGAACAGGGCAGGGAGGCTACACCTTC
CASTRTGQGGYTF
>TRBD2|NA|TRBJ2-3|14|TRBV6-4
TGTGCCAGCAGCGCTAGCGGGACCACAGATACGCAGTATTTT
CASSASGTTDTQYF
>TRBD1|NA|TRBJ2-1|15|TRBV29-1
TGCAGCGCCAAACCTCCGGGACAGGGCTGGAATGAGCAGTTCTTC
CSAKPPGQGWNEQFF
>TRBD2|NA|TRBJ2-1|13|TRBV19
TGTGCCAGTAGTATCCTTCCGGGGGGTGAGCAGTTCTTC
CASSILPGGEQFF
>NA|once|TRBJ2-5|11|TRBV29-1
TGCAGCGGGCGGGTGAGGGAGACCCAGTACTTC
CSGRVRETQYF
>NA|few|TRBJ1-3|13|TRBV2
TGTGCCAGCAGTCTCGGGACAGGAAACACCATATATTTT
CASSLGTGNTIYF
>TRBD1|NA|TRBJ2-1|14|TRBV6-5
TGTGCCAGCAGTTACACCGGCCAGGGGGCCGGGCAGTTCTTC
CASSYTGQGAGQFF
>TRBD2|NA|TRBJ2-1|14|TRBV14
TGTGCCAGCATCCTAGCGGGGACGGGGGTGGCGCAGTTCTTC
CASILAGTGVAQFF
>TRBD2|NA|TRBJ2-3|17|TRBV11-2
TGTGCCAGCAGCTTAGGCCTTAGCGGGAGAAGCACAGATACGCAGTATTTT
CASSLGLSGRSTDTQYF
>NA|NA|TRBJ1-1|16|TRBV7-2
TGTGCCAGCAGCCAGATCACCGGACACCAGAACACTGAAGCTTTCTTT
CASSQITGHQNTEAFF
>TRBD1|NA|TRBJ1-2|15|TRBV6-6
TGTGCCAGCAGTCAAGCCGGGACAGGGGGCTATGGCTACACCTTC
CASSQAGTGGYGYTF
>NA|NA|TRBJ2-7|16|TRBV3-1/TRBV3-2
TGTGCCAGCAGCCGCGGAGTTTCGTTGGGTAGCTACGAGCAGTACTTC
CASSRGVSLGSYEQYF
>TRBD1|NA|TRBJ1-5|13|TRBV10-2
TGCGCCACCCATGACAGGGTGGGTCAGCCCCAGCATTTT
CATHDRVGQPQHF
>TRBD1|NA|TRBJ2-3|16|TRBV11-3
TGTGCCAGCAGCTCCAGGACAGGGTCTAGCACAGATACGCAGTATTTT
CASSSRTGSSTDTQYF
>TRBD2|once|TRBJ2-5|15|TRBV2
TGTGCCAGCAGTCCTAACGAAGCGGGACTAGAGACCCAGTACTTC
CASSPNEAGLETQYF
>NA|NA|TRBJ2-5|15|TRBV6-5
TGTGCCAGCAGGCCCGACAGGAGGACGTTGGAGACCCAGTACTTC
CASRPDRRTLETQYF
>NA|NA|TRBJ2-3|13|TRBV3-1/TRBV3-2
TGTGCCAGCAGCCAAGGTGAGGCAGATACGCAGTATTTT
CASSQGEADTQYF
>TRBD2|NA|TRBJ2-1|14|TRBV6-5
TGTGCCAGCAGACCCGGGACTATTGGCAATGAGCAGTTCTTC
CASRPGTIGNEQFF
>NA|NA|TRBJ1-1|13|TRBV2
TGTGCCAGCAGTGGCGACTTGAACACTGAAGCTTTCTTT
CASSGDLNTEAFF
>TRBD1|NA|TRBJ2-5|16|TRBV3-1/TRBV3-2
TGTGCCAGCAGCCAGCGAGGGACAGCCAGAGGCGAGACCCAGTACTTC
CASSQRGTARGETQYF
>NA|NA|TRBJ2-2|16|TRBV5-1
TGCGCCAGCAGCTTACAGGGTGGGATCGACACCGGGGAGCTGTTTTTT
CASSLQGGIDTGELFF
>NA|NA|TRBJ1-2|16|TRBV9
TGTGCCAGCAGCGTAGAGTCGGGGGGGCCTCCCTATGGCTACACCTTC
CASSVESGGPPYGYTF
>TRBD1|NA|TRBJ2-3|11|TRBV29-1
TGCAGCGGGGAGAGGGACAGAGCGCAGTATTTT
CSGERDRAQYF
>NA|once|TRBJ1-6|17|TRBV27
TGTGCCAGCAAAAGAGGGTCCCTAGGCTCCTATAATTCACCCCTCCACTTT
CASKRGSLGSYNSPLHF
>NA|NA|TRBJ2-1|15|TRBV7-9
TGTGCCAGCAGTTCGACTCATCGGGGTTACAATGAGCAGTTCTTC
CASSSTHRGYNEQFF
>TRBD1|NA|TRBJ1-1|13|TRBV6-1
TGTGCCAGCAGTGCCGGACAGGGCACTGAAGCTTTCTTT
CASSAGQGTEAFF
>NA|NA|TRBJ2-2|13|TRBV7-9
TGTGCCAGCAACCGGGAGAACACCGGGGAGCTGTTTTTT
CASNRENTGELFF
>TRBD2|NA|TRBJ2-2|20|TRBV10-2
TGCGCCAGCAGTGCCCGGACTAGCGGGGGGGCACTGGGTTCCCCCGGGGAGCTGTTTTTT
CASSARTSGGALGSPGELFF
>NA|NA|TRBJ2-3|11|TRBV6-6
TGTGCCAGCACCTACACAGATACGCAGTATTTT
CASTYTDTQYF
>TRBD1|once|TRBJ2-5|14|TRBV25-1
TGTGCCAGCAGTGGACAGGGGAGGCAAGAGACCCAGTACTTC
CASSGQGRQETQYF
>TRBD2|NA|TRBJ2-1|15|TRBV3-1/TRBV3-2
TGTGCCAGCAGCAGAGCGGGGGGGCACAACAATGAGCAGTTCTTC
CASSRAGGHNNEQFF
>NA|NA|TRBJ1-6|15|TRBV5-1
TGCGCCAGCAGCCGGGGGGCAGGGGAGAATTCACCCCTCCACTTT
CASSRGAGENSPLHF
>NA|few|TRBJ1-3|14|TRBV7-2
TGTGCCAGCAGTCGTACAGGACCAGGAAACACCATATATTTT
CASSRTGPGNTIYF
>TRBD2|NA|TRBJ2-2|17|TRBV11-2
TGTGCCAGCAGCCCCCTGGCGGGGGGCTTCGACACCGGGGAGCTGTTTTTT
CASSPLAGGFDTGELFF
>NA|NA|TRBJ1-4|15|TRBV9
TGTGCCAGCAGCCCTATAGGAGGATCTAATGAAAAACTGTTTTTT
CASSPIGGSNEKLFF
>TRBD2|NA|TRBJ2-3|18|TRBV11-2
TGTGCCAGCAGCCCCCGGGGGAGACTAGCGGGGCGTCAAGATACGCAGTATTTT
CASSPRGRLAGRQDTQYF